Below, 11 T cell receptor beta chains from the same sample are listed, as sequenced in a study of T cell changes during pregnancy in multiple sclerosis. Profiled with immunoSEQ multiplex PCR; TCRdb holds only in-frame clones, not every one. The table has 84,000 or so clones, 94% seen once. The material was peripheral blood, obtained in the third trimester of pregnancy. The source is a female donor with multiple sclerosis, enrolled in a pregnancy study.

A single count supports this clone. CDR3 in amino acids: CASSQFRLTDRTPNEQFF. CDR3 nucleotides: TGTGCCAGCAGCCAATTTCGATTGACCGACAGGACGCCGAATGAGCAGTTCTTC. The V and J genes are TRBV14 and TRBJ2-1; D is possibly TRBD1 (6 bases). Germline V gene sequence: CDR1 SGHDN, CDR2 FVKESK. The CDR3 extends over 18 amino acids. V dropped 2 bases and J dropped 7 bases, with 24 bases sitting between them.

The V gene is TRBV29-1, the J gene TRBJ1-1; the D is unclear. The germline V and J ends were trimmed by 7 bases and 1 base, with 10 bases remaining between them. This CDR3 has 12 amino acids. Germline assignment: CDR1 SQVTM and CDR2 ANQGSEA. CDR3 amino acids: CSAKTENTEAFF. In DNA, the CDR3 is TGCAGCGCCAAAACAGAGAACACTGAAGCTTTCTTT. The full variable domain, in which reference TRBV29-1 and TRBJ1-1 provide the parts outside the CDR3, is SAVISQKPSRDICQRGTSLTIQCQVDSQVTMMFWYRQQPGQSLTLIATANQGSEATYESGFVIDKFPISRPNLTFSTLTVSNMSPEDSSIYLCSAKTENTEAFFGQGTRLTVV.

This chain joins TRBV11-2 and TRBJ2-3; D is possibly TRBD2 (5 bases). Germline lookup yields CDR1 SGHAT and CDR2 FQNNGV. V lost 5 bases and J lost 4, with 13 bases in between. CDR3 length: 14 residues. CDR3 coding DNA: TGTGCCAGCAGCCTACCGGGGTTCGCAGATACGCAGTATTTT. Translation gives CASSLPGFADTQYF.

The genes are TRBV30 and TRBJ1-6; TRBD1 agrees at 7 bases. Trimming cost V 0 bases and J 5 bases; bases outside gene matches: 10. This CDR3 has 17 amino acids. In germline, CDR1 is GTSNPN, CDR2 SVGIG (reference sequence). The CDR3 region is CAWSVWVGGLHNSPLHF. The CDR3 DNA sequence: TGTGCCTGGAGTGTATGGGTAGGGGGCCTCCATAATTCACCCCTCCACTTT.

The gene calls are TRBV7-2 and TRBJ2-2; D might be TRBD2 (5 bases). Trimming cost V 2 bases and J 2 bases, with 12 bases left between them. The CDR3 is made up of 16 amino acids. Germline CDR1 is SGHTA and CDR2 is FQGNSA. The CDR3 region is CASSLSSTINTGELFF. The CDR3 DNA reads TGTGCCAGCAGCTTAAGTTCGACTATTAACACCGGGGAGCTGTTTTTT.

CDR3 nucleotide sequence: TGTGCCAGCAGCGTTCTAGGGACAGGGATGGAGCAGTACTTC. Translation: CASSVLGTGMEQYF. The V gene is TRBV9, the J gene TRBJ2-7, with TRBD1 matching over 9 bases. The CDR3 spans 14 residues. The germline V gene encodes CDR1 SGDLS and CDR2 YYNGEE. J lost 7 bases, V lost 2 bases, and 7 bases had no gene match.

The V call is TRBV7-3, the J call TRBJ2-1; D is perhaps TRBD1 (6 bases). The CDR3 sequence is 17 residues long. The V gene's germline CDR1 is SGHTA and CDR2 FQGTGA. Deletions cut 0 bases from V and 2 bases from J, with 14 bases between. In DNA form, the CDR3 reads TGTGCCAGCAGCTTAACTGAAGCAGGGGTCCCCTACAATGAGCAGTTCTTC. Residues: CASSLTEAGVPYNEQFF.

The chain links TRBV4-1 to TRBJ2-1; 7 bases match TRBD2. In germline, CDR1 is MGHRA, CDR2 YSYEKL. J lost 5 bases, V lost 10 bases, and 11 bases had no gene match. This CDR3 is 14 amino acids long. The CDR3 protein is CATTGLAANNEQFF. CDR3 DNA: TGCGCCACGACGGGCCTAGCGGCAAACAATGAGCAGTTCTTC.

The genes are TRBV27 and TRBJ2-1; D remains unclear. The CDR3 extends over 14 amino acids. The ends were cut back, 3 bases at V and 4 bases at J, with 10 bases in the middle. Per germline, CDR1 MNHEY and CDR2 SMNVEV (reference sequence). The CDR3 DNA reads TGTGCCAGCAGTTTGAGAGCACCTTACAATGAGCAGTTCTTC. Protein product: CASSLRAPYNEQFF.

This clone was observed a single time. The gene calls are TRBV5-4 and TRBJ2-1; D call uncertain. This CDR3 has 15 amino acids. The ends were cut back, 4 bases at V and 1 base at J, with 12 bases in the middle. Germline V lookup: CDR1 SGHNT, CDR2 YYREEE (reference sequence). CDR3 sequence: CASSQDPVSYNEQFF. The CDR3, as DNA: TGTGCCAGCAGCCAAGATCCAGTATCCTACAATGAGCAGTTCTTC. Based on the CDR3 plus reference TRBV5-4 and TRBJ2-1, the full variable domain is ETGVTQSPTHLIKTRGQQVTLRCSSQSGHNTVSWYQQALGQGPQFIFQYYREEENGRGNFPPRFSGLQFPNYSSELNVNALELDDSALYLCASSQDPVSYNEQFFGPGTRLTVL.

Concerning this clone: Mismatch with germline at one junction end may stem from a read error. CDR3 coding DNA: TGTGCCAGCATCTCTAGCGGGGGGGCCCAAGGGACCCAGTACTTC. As protein: CASISSGGAQGTQYF. V is TRBV2 and J is TRBJ2-5; TRBD2 matches 12 bases. The CDR3 is 15 amino acids. In germline, CDR1 is SNHLY, CDR2 FYNNEI.